This is a list of T cell receptor beta chains from one sample in a study of shared clonotypes between healthy human individuals. Produced via immunoSEQ multiplex PCR; TCRdb's table is partial and in-frame only. Among about 470,000 clones, roughly 77% were seen once, and the ten largest hold roughly an eighth. What was sequenced was PBMCs. These receptors were collected from a middle-aged woman in good health. Some clones in this sample may be carry-over from other donors' samples. CDR3s include the opening cysteine and the closing phenylalanine or tryptophan. D genes are given only for firm matches. Rows may omit the clone size; those that give it use once, few, many or a size class.

TRBD1,many,TRBV28,TRBJ1-4,TGTGCCAGCAGTACTCAGACAGGGCCTAATGAAAAACTGTTTTTT,CASSTQTGPNEKLFF
TRBD1,.,TRBV18,TRBJ1-4,TGTGCCAGCTCACGACCCGGACAGGGACAAGAAAAACTGTTTTTT,CASSRPGQGQEKLFF
TRBD1,.,TRBV2,TRBJ1-5,TGTGCCAGCATGGGACAGGGCAATCAGCCCCAGCATTTT,CASMGQGNQPQHF
TRBD1,.,TRBV29-1,TRBJ2-1,TGCAGCGCTCAACTCGGACAGGGAGGCAATGAGCAGTTCTTC,CSAQLGQGGNEQFF
.,few,TRBV10-2,TRBJ1-3,TGCGCCAGCAGTGATGGCGGACGCTCTGGAAACACCATATATTTT,CASSDGGRSGNTIYF
TRBD1,.,TRBV11-2,TRBJ2-6,TGTGCCAGCAGCTTTTTGAGGGGCACAGGGGTTGGGGCCAACGTCCTGACTTTC,CASSFLRGTGVGANVLTF
.,.,TRBV6-5,TRBJ2-5,TGTGCCAGCAGGTCAGGGACACAAGAGACCCAGTACTTC,CASRSGTQETQYF
TRBD2,.,TRBV7-3,TRBJ2-5,TGTGCCAGCAGCCACGGGGGGAGTGAGACCCAGTACTTC,CASSHGGSETQYF
TRBD2,.,TRBV7-3,TRBJ2-3,TGTGCCAGCAGCTTCTTAGCGGGAGGCCCAGATACGCAGTATTTT,CASSFLAGGPDTQYF
TRBD2,.,TRBV5-1,TRBJ2-5,TGCGCCAGCAGCTTGGGGCTAGCGGGAGTAGAAGAGACCCAGTACTTC,CASSLGLAGVEETQYF
.,once,TRBV18,TRBJ2-5,TGTGCCAGCTCACCGTGGCTAGGGCAAGAGACCCAGTACTTC,CASSPWLGQETQYF
.,.,TRBV5-6,TRBJ1-2,TGTGCCAGCAGCCCCGGTGGGCCTGGCTACACCTTC,CASSPGGPGYTF
TRBD1,once,TRBV12-5,TRBJ2-5,TGTGCTAGTGGTCCGTCCGGACAGGGGGAGACCCAGTACTTC,CASGPSGQGETQYF
.,.,TRBV18,TRBJ2-7,TGTGCCAGCTCACGTGGTTCCGACGAGCAGTACTTC,CASSRGSDEQYF
.,.,TRBV5-6,TRBJ1-2,TGTGCCAGCAGCTTGGCGGCCAGGAGGTCCTATGGCTACACCTTC,CASSLAARRSYGYTF
TRBD2,.,TRBV28,TRBJ2-1,TGTGCCAGCAGCTCCCTTCGCGCGGGAGGAAGGCGTAGGGGTGAGCAGTTCTTC,CASSSLRAGGRRRGEQFF
TRBD1,.,TRBV5-1,TRBJ1-1,TGCGCCAGCAGCCCGCAGGGGGCGGGTACTGAAGCTTTCTTT,CASSPQGAGTEAFF
.,once,TRBV7-9,TRBJ1-1,TGTGCCAGCAGCTCAGGGGTCAGCACTGAAGCTTTCTTT,CASSSGVSTEAFF
.,.,TRBV6-1,TRBJ1-5,TGTGCCAGCAGTGCCCAAACGTCCGGCAGTAGCAATCAGCCCCAGCATTTT,CASSAQTSGSSNQPQHF
.,.,TRBV4-2,TRBJ1-1,TGTGCCAGCAGCCAAGTGGGGATGAACACTGAAGCTTTCTTT,CASSQVGMNTEAFF
.,many,TRBV6-5,TRBJ1-6,TGTGCCAGCAGTTACCGGGCCTCACCCCTCCACTTT,CASSYRASPLHF
TRBD1,.,TRBV4-1,TRBJ2-5,TGCGCCAGCAGTCCTATTAATTCCGGGACAGGGGAAGAGACCCAGTACTTC,CASSPINSGTGEETQYF
TRBD2,.,TRBV6-1,TRBJ2-5,TGTGCCAGCGGGCAGTTGGTAGCGGGAGAAGAGACCCAGTACTTC,CASGQLVAGEETQYF
.,.,TRBV5-1,TRBJ2-7,TGCGCCAGCAGCTTGGATCTTCCTCGCGAGCAGTACTTC,CASSLDLPREQYF
.,.,TRBV6-6,TRBJ2-1,TGTGCCAGCAGTCAGAACAGGGCCTACAATGAGCAGTTCTTC,CASSQNRAYNEQFF
TRBD1,once,TRBV10-3,TRBJ1-3,TGTGCCATCAGTGAGTCTCCAGGGGGCACTGGAAACACCATATATTTT,CAISESPGGTGNTIYF
.,.,TRBV4-3,TRBJ2-6,TGCGCCAGCAGCCAAGACCCCCCAGGGAGGCCTGGGGCCAACGTCCTGACTTTC,CASSQDPPGRPGANVLTF
.,once,TRBV7-9,TRBJ2-2,TGTGCCAGCAGCCGAGCCGGTGGGAACACCGGGGAGCTGTTTTTT,CASSRAGGNTGELFF
.,.,TRBV23-1,TRBJ1-2,TGCGCCAGCAGTCACAAACCCCCAGGCTCTTGTGGCTACACCTTC,CASSHKPPGSCGYTF
.,.,TRBV2,TRBJ1-2,TGTGCCAGCAGACAGACAGGAGGGAACTATGGCTACACCTTC,CASRQTGGNYGYTF
TRBD2,.,TRBV28,TRBJ2-1,TGTGCCAGCAGTTTAGGAGCGGGAGGGTCCTACAATGAGCAGTTCTTC,CASSLGAGGSYNEQFF
.,.,TRBV15,TRBJ2-7,TGTGCCACCCGCGGACAGTCCTACGAGCAGTACTTC,CATRGQSYEQYF
.,.,TRBV6-6,TRBJ2-1,TGTGCCAGCGGTTACAGCGATGAGCAGTTCTTC,CASGYSDEQFF
TRBD1,.,TRBV6-1,TRBJ2-3,TGTGCCACAGCAGGGGGCCTCACAGATACGCAGTATTTT,CATAGGLTDTQYF
TRBD1,.,TRBV18,TRBJ1-5,TGTGCCAGCTCACCACCAGGGACAGGGGGCGGCCAGCCCCAGCATTTT,CASSPPGTGGGQPQHF
.,.,TRBV10-1,TRBJ2-1,TGCGCCAGCAGTGTCCCCGGGACCAAGCAGTTCTTC,CASSVPGTKQFF
.,few,TRBV5-1,TRBJ2-3,TGCGCCAGCAGCAGAAGGACAGCCCAAAGGGGAGATACGCAGTATTTT,CASSRRTAQRGDTQYF
.,.,TRBV7-9,TRBJ2-1,TGTGCCAGCACCCCTCAAGGGAATGAGCAGTTCTTC,CASTPQGNEQFF
.,few,TRBV7-9,TRBJ1-2,TGTGCCAGCAGCTTAGCGCAAGACTATGGCTACACCTTC,CASSLAQDYGYTF
.,.,TRBV5-1,TRBJ1-3,TGCGCCAGCAGCTTGGTCCAGGGGACCTCTGGAAACACCATATATTTT,CASSLVQGTSGNTIYF
TRBD2,many,TRBV6-6,TRBJ2-2,TGTGCCAGCAGTAGCGGGGGGCCAGGGCTGTTTTTT,CASSSGGPGLFF
TRBD1,.,TRBV14,TRBJ2-7,TGTGCCAGCAGCCCGACAGGGGGCGGGTACGAGCAGTACTTC,CASSPTGGGYEQYF
TRBD2,.,TRBV5-1,TRBJ2-6,TGCGCCAGCAGCTCCCACCTAGCGGCTGGGGCCAACGTCCTGACTTTC,CASSSHLAAGANVLTF
TRBD2,.,TRBV5-1,TRBJ2-6,TGCGCCAGCAGCTTCGGGACTAGCGGGTCTGGGGCCAACGTCCTGACTTTC,CASSFGTSGSGANVLTF
.,.,TRBV6-1,TRBJ2-7,TGTGCCAGCAGAGTTCTCCAATACGATTACGAGCAGTACTTC,CASRVLQYDYEQYF
TRBD2,.,TRBV18,TRBJ2-3,TGTGCCAGCTCTAAGATGACTAGCGCCCTAAGCACAGATACGCAGTATTTT,CASSKMTSALSTDTQYF
.,.,TRBV2,TRBJ2-7,TGTGCCAGCAGTGAACCCCGGGGGTGGACCTACGAGCAGTACTTC,CASSEPRGWTYEQYF
.,.,TRBV6-1,TRBJ2-7,TGTGCCAGCAGTGAAAGGATAGACTCCTACGAGCAGTACTTC,CASSERIDSYEQYF
TRBD1,.,TRBV19,TRBJ1-5,TGTGCCAGTAGTAGGGGACAGGGCCGCAATCAGCCCCAGCATTTT,CASSRGQGRNQPQHF
.,.,TRBV20-1,TRBJ2-7,TGCAGTGCTAGAGTTTCCTACGAGCAGTACTTT,CSARVSYEQYF
TRBD2,.,TRBV27,TRBJ2-3,TGTGCCAGCAGTTCTGGACTAGCGGGGAACACAGATACGCAGTATTTT,CASSSGLAGNTDTQYF
TRBD1,.,TRBV6-6,TRBJ1-1,TGTGCCAGCAGTTACGGGGGGGACAGGGGTGACACTGAAGCTTTCTTT,CASSYGGDRGDTEAFF
TRBD1,.,TRBV5-6,TRBJ2-7,TGTGCCAGCAGCTTACAGGGGGCCTACTACGAGCAGTACTTC,CASSLQGAYYEQYF